The 24 T cell receptor beta chains below were found in one sample sequenced in a study of neurological immune-mediated disorders. Time point defined: longitudinal time-point 1 (baseline). One entry per CDR3 protein results from TCRdb running MiXCR on the 5' RACE reads. The sample comprises tens of thousands of distinct CDR3 sequences, over 8.5% of which are singletons, and less than 8% rests with the top ten. Source material: PBMCs. The receptor source for this set is a male donor with HTLV-1-associated myelopathy (HAM/TSP).

The sample holds a few counts of this clonotype. The gene calls are TRBV3-1 and TRBJ1-2; 9 bases match TRBD1. Germline CDR1 LGHDT, CDR2 YNNKEL (reference sequence). This CDR3 comprises 15 residues. J lost 7 bases, V lost 2 bases, and 8 bases had no gene match. CDR3: CASSQTGTGIGGYTF. CDR3 sequence (DNA): TGTGCCAGCAGCCAAACCGGGACAGGGATAGGTGGCTACACCTTC.

This clonotype has ten or more counts. This chain links TRBV4-3 with TRBJ1-5; D is unclear. V lost 1 base, J lost 4 bases, and 11 bases lay in between. CDR1 is LGHNA and CDR2 is YSLEER in the germline V gene. The CDR3 sequence is 15 residues long. CDR3 sequence (DNA): TGCGCCAGCAGCCAAGTCCTTAAGCCTAATCAGCCCCAGCATTTT. Amino acids: CASSQVLKPNQPQHF.

This clonotype is labeled medium-sized. The chain recombines TRBV5-1 with TRBJ2-3; D is tentatively TRBD1 or TRBD2 (5 bases each). CDR1 is SGHRS, CDR2 YFSETQ, per germline. Trimming took off 7 bases at V and 2 bases at J, with 14 bases between the two ends. CDR3 size: 14 residues. The CDR3 bases are TGCGCCAGCGGCGTGGGACCCCACACAGATACGCAGTATTTT. Its translation: CASGVGPHTDTQYF. Together with reference TRBV5-1 and TRBJ2-3, the CDR3 gives the full variable domain: KAGVTQTPRYLIKTRGQQVTLSCSPISGHRSVSWYQQTPGQGLQFLFEYFSETQRNKGNFPGRFSGRQFSNSRSEMNVSTLELGDSALYLCASGVGPHTDTQYFGPGTRLTVL.

In the case of this clonotype: Possible read error: a much larger clone is one base away. V and J are TRBV7-6 and TRBJ2-2; 7 bases are a match to TRBD1. Germline values: CDR1 SGHVS, CDR2 FNYEAQ. The CDR3 covers 15 residues. The CDR3: CTSSLGQTNTGELFF. As DNA, the CDR3 is TGTACCAGCAGCTTGGGACAGACGAACACCGGGGAGCTGTTTTTT.

This clonotype has at least ten counts. CDR3 nucleotide sequence: TGTGCCAGCGGGGCCGGGACTGCAGCCTTCTATGGCTACACCTTC. The encoded protein is CASGAGTAAFYGYTF. This chain uses TRBV6-5 with TRBJ1-2, with D perhaps TRBD1 (5 bases). CDR1 and CDR2 (germline): MNHEY, SVGAGI. The CDR3 loop spans 15 amino acids. Between the trimmed V and J ends, which lost 8 bases and 4 bases, there was a span of 20 bases.

This clonotype was observed once. The conserved phenylalanine or tryptophan normally closing the CDR3 is absent here, so this likely arose from a read error. CDR3 coding DNA: TGTGCCAGCAGAGTAGATTGGGGGGCTAGCTATGGCTACACCTCC. It translates to CASRVDWGASYGYTS. The rearrangement joins TRBV9 to TRBJ1-2; a weak D match, TRBD1 (6 bases). Germline-derived CDR1 and CDR2 are SGDLS and YYNGEE. The CDR3 contains 15 residues.

This clonotype occurred many times. The genes are TRBV20-1 and TRBJ2-1, with 11 bases aligning to TRBD1. The germline gives CDR1 DFQATT, CDR2 SNEGSKA (reference sequence). The CDR3 is made up of 14 amino acids. The ends lost 5 bases at V and 4 bases at J; junction bases unmatched: 4. The CDR3 protein is CSASRDRGYNEQFF. The DNA of the CDR3 is TGCAGTGCTTCCCGGGACAGGGGGTACAATGAGCAGTTCTTC.

This clonotype was seen ten or more times. This sequence joins TRBV5-5 and TRBJ2-3; 10 bases are shared with TRBD2. The CDR3 contains 16 residues. Trimming at V came to 5 bases and at J to 6 bases, leaving 12 bases not matched to a gene. Germline CDR1 and CDR2: SGHKS and YYEKEE (reference sequence). The CDR3: CASSPLAGESSDTQYF. The CDR3, as DNA: TGTGCCAGCAGTCCTCTAGCGGGGGAATCATCGGATACGCAGTATTTT.

This clonotype was detected ten times or more. The chain recombines TRBV5-6 with TRBJ2-3; 7 bases fit TRBD2. The germline V gene has CDR1 SGHDT and CDR2 YYEEEE. V was clipped by 4 bases and J by 0 bases; unmatched bases: 5. This CDR3 is 15 amino acids long. The CDR3 DNA is TGTGCCAGCAGCCTGATCGGGGGGAGCACAGATACGCAGTATTTT. Amino acids: CASSLIGGSTDTQYF.

The sample holds many counts of this clonotype. The V call is TRBV20-1, the J call TRBJ1-2; tentatively, D is TRBD1 (6 bases). The germline V gene has CDR1 DFQATT and CDR2 SNEGSKA (reference sequence). The CDR3 is 16 residues long. V dropped 3 bases and J dropped 1 base, with 18 bases sitting between them. CDR3 loop: CSASQDGGTYNYGYTF. The CDR3 DNA sequence: TGCAGTGCTAGCCAAGACGGGGGGACATATAACTATGGCTACACCTTC.

Many counts were recorded for this clonotype. The chain links TRBV20-1 to TRBJ2-5; D call uncertain. V dropped 5 bases and J dropped 0 bases, with 13 bases sitting between them. CDR3 length: 14 amino acids. CDR1 and CDR2 (germline): DFQATT, SNEGSKA (reference sequence). The CDR3 loop is CSAWTGWDQETQYF. CDR3 nucleotide sequence: TGCAGTGCTTGGACGGGCTGGGACCAAGAGACCCAGTACTTC.

There are many counts of this clonotype. The chain uses TRBV5-1 and TRBJ1-1, with D unresolved. CDR1 is SGHRS and CDR2 is YFSETQ in the germline V gene. Trimming stripped 7 bases from V and 1 base from J, with 8 bases between. The CDR3 runs 12 residues. CDR3 bases: TGCGCCAGCGCGTCGGGGAACACTGAAGCTTTCTTT. It encodes CASASGNTEAFF. The full variable domain, its missing parts supplied by reference TRBV5-1 and TRBJ1-1, is KAGVTQTPRYLIKTRGQQVTLSCSPISGHRSVSWYQQTPGQGLQFLFEYFSETQRNKGNFPGRFSGRQFSNSRSEMNVSTLELGDSALYLCASASGNTEAFFGQGTRLTVV.

This clonotype was picked up many times. This chain links TRBV29-1 with TRBJ2-4; the D is unclear. The length of the CDR3 is 14 residues. Germline loops: CDR1 SQVTM, CDR2 ANQGSEA. Deletions cut 0 bases from V and 7 bases from J, with 13 bases between. The CDR3 bases are TGCAGCGTTGAAGACTGGTCCAAGGAGAACATTCAGTACTTC. Protein product: CSVEDWSKENIQYF.

For this clonotype: Germline and junction disagree at one end, which may indicate a read error. The chain carries TRBV5-1 and TRBJ1-5; D is uncertain. Germline assignment: CDR1 SGHRS and CDR2 YFSETQ. The CDR3 length is 13 residues. CDR3 DNA: TGCGCCAGCAGCTCGGCAGAAAATCAGCCCCAACATTTT. This encodes CASSSAENQPQHF.

This clonotype occurred many times. The J gene is TRBJ1-1, the V gene TRBV6-5, with a weak D call TRBD1 (6 bases). There are 16 residues in the CDR3. Per the germline V gene, CDR1 is MNHEY and CDR2 is SVGAGI. V dropped 2 bases and J dropped 0 bases, with 13 bases sitting between them. DNA of the CDR3: TGTGCCAGCAGTTACGGGGGCTCCCCGATGAACACTGAAGCTTTCTTT. Translating gives CASSYGGSPMNTEAFF.

This clonotype was observed at least ten times. V gene TRBV3-1 combines with J gene TRBJ2-7; TRBD1 is a possible D gene (6 bases). This CDR3 spans 14 amino acids. Trimming removed 4 bases from V and 0 bases from J, with 10 bases in between. CDR1 and CDR2 (germline): LGHDT, YNNKEL (reference sequence). The CDR3 sequence: CASSRGPRSYEQYF. The CDR3 DNA reads as TGTGCCAGCAGCCGGGGGCCACGCTCCTACGAGCAGTACTTC.

This clonotype came up many times. The V and J genes are TRBV29-1 and TRBJ2-1, with D tentatively TRBD2 (5 bases). Per the germline V gene, CDR1 is SQVTM and CDR2 is ANQGSEA. This CDR3 comprises 15 residues. Trimming removed 6 bases from V and 0 bases from J, with 15 bases in between. The CDR3 reads CSVREGPASYNEQFF. For the CDR3, the DNA is TGCAGCGTCCGTGAGGGTCCCGCCTCCTACAATGAGCAGTTCTTC.

This clonotype has a count of ten or more. This chain links TRBV7-9 with TRBJ2-7, with a weak D call TRBD1 (6 bases). The CDR3 spans 14 residues. Trimming removed 2 bases from V and 1 base from J, with 9 bases in between. Looked up from germline, CDR1 is SEHNR and CDR2 is FQNEAQ (reference sequence). The CDR3: CASSLQQGSYEQYF. Written as DNA, the CDR3 is TGTGCCAGCAGCTTACAACAGGGTTCCTACGAGCAGTACTTC. The full variable domain, completed using reference TRBV7-9 and TRBJ2-7, is DTGVSQNPRHKITKRGQNVTFRCDPISEHNRLYWYRQTLGQGPEFLTYFQNEAQLEKSRLLSDRFSAERPKGSFSTLEIQRTEQGDSAMYLCASSLQQGSYEQYFGPGTRLTVT.

This clonotype was counted ten times or more. The genes are TRBV6-4 and TRBJ2-1, with 9 bases that match TRBD2. With 4 bases clipped from V and 8 bases from J, the junction kept 6 bases outside the gene matches. The germline V gene has CDR1 MRHNA and CDR2 SNTAGT. This CDR3 has 14 amino acids. The DNA of the CDR3 is TGTGCCAGCAGTGCCGCGGGGGGGCGGGATGAGCAGTTCTTC. Translating gives CASSAAGGRDEQFF.

This clonotype has at least ten counts. CDR3 DNA: TGTGCCAGCAGTTCTCCGGGACGTGATGTGAGTGGTGCTAACTATGGCTACACCTTC. Protein product: CASSSPGRDVSGANYGYTF. V is TRBV12-3 or TRBV12-4 and J is TRBJ1-2; D is perhaps TRBD1 (5 bases). This CDR3 has 19 residues. V shed 4 bases and J shed 0 bases, with 24 bases lying between them.

In its sample, this clonotype was seen many times. The chain recombines TRBV27 with TRBJ2-1; D is perhaps TRBD2 (6 bases). Germline V gene sequence: CDR1 MNHEY, CDR2 SMNVEV (reference sequence). With 5 bases removed from V and 1 base from J, the gap between germline ends came to 15 bases. The CDR3 contains 16 residues. Written as DNA, the CDR3 is TGTGCCAGCAGTCGACCCCGGGACTGGTCCTACAATGAGCAGTTCTTC. Protein sequence: CASSRPRDWSYNEQFF.

This clonotype was counted many times. V usage is TRBV28 and J usage is TRBJ1-5, with 7 bases lining up with TRBD1. This CDR3 has 15 amino acids. With 5 bases clipped from V and 6 bases from J, the junction kept 10 bases outside the gene matches. Germline CDR1 is MDHEN and CDR2 is SYDVKM. This chain's CDR3 is CASSAGQFLGQPQHF. For the CDR3, the DNA is TGTGCCAGCAGTGCGGGACAGTTCTTGGGTCAGCCCCAGCATTTT.

This clonotype was detected ten times or more. The chain is built from TRBV5-1 and TRBJ2-3; 9 nucleotides line up with TRBD1. The CDR3 runs to 16 residues. Per the germline V gene, CDR1 is SGHRS and CDR2 is YFSETQ. With 4 bases clipped from V and 3 bases from J, the junction kept 9 bases outside the gene matches. The DNA of the CDR3 is TGCGCCAGCAGCCCACAAGGACAGGGGTTGACAGATACGCAGTATTTT. Translated: CASSPQGQGLTDTQYF.

This clonotype was counted at least ten times. J is TRBJ2-5 and V is TRBV9; TRBD1 might be the D (6 bases). CDR1 SGDLS and CDR2 YYNGEE come from the germline V gene. The V end was cut by 0 bases, the J end by 1 base, with 25 bases between. This CDR3 spans 20 amino acids. This CDR3 is CASSVAPSLKTGLGQETQYF. CDR3 nucleotides: TGTGCCAGCAGCGTAGCCCCGTCCTTAAAAACAGGGTTGGGCCAAGAGACCCAGTACTTC.